The T cell receptor (beta chain) under discussion was sequenced for a study of technical replicates of blood from a handful of donors. Clones were sequenced by immunoSEQ multiplex PCR, and TCRdb holds only the in-frame ones, with some missing. Of tens of thousands of clones in the sample, around nine tenths were seen once. This CDR3 spans 16 amino acids. V trimming: 2 bases; J trimming: 5 bases; junction bases outside the gene matches: 9. Germline assignment: CDR1 MNHNY and CDR2 SVGAGI (reference sequence). The chain combines TRBV6-6 with TRBJ2-1; 7 nucleotides match TRBD2. This receptor was taken from a human donor in good health. Some clones in this sample may be carry-over from other donors' samples. The material sequenced was PBMCs. The CDR3 is CASSYGAGGSHNEQFF. The CDR3 bases are TGTGCCAGCAGTTACGGAGCGGGCGGGAGCCACAATGAGCAGTTCTTC.